These 29 T cell receptor beta chains came from one sample sequenced in a study of cytomegalovirus exposure and HLA in healthy donors. Use of 60 Vbeta and 13 Jbeta primers characterized the PCR. Sequencing used immunoSEQ multiplex PCR; TCRdb keeps in-frame clones, though not all of them. The table records about 120,000 clones, about 72% of them present only once. The material sequenced was PBMCs. The receptors were sampled from a man between 25 and 39 years old in good health and CMV-seropositive.

This clone was seen a few times. The chain employs TRBV6-1 and TRBJ2-1, with TRBD2 matching 12 bases. The ends lost 1 base at V and 9 bases at J; junction bases unmatched: 10. This CDR3 has 17 amino acids. Germline loops: CDR1 MNHNS, CDR2 SASEGT. CDR3 nucleotides: TGTGCCAGCAGTGAAGTGAGGCTAGCGGGAGGGCCGGGTGAGCAGTTCTTC. Translation: CASSEVRLAGGPGEQFF.

The J gene is TRBJ2-5, the V gene TRBV6-4; tentatively, D is TRBD1 (6 bases). CDR3 size: 12 residues. Germline CDR1 reads MRHNA; CDR2 reads SNTAGT. Trimming stripped 6 bases from V and 2 bases from J, with 7 bases between. Written as DNA, the CDR3 is TGTGCCAGCAGGACAGGACAAGAGACCCAGTACTTC. Protein sequence: CASRTGQETQYF.

The J gene is TRBJ1-2, the V gene TRBV6-1; 8 nucleotides line up with TRBD1. Germline CDR1 MNHNS, CDR2 SASEGT. V was clipped by 5 bases and J by 7 bases; unmatched bases: 6. This CDR3 has 13 residues. The CDR3 DNA sequence: TGTGCCAGCAGTAGACAGGGGAGAGGTGGCTACACCTTC. Protein sequence: CASSRQGRGGYTF.

The J gene is TRBJ1-5, the V gene TRBV5-1; 8 bases line up with TRBD1. The ends lost 4 bases at V and 7 bases at J; junction bases unmatched: 7. This CDR3 has 14 amino acids. CDR1 and CDR2 (germline): SGHRS, YFSETQ. CDR3 in amino acids: CASSAQGGGQPQHF. CDR3 nucleotides: TGCGCCAGCAGCGCACAGGGGGGCGGGCAGCCCCAGCATTTT.

The rearrangement links TRBV6-5 to TRBJ2-3; D is undetermined. The CDR3 is made up of 14 amino acids. CDR1 is MNHEY and CDR2 is SVGAGI in the germline V gene. Deletions cut 2 bases from V and 2 bases from J, with 8 bases between. The DNA of the CDR3 is TGTGCCAGCAGTTACGGTGCTACCACAGATACGCAGTATTTT. Its translation: CASSYGATTDTQYF.

V and J are TRBV5-6 and TRBJ2-7; 7 bases are a match to TRBD1. Germline CDR1 is SGHDT and CDR2 is YYEEEE. There are 12 residues in the CDR3. V trimming: 3 bases; J trimming: 5 bases; junction bases outside the gene matches: 2. CDR3 DNA: TGTGCCAGCAGCTACACAGGGGACGAGCAGTACTTC. It is translated as CASSYTGDEQYF.

The chain combines TRBV5-1 with TRBJ2-2; D gene ambiguous. This CDR3 has 13 residues. CDR1 is SGHRS and CDR2 is YFSETQ in the germline V gene. V lost 4 bases, J lost 5 bases, and 9 bases lay in between. The CDR3 sequence: CASSPLQTGELFF. CDR3 DNA: TGCGCCAGCAGCCCCCTCCAGACCGGGGAGCTGTTTTTT.

The V gene is TRBV7-2, the J gene TRBJ1-3; 7 bases are shared with TRBD1. The CDR3 length is 15 residues. V shed 1 base, J shed 4 bases, and the junction held 4 bases outside the gene matches. Germline V lookup: CDR1 SGHTA, CDR2 FQGNSA. CDR3 DNA: TGTGCCAGCAGCTTAGTGACGGGACAGGGAAACACCATATATTTT. Its protein product is CASSLVTGQGNTIYF.

The genes are TRBV9 and TRBJ2-1; a possible D gene is TRBD2 (6 bases). The CDR3 covers 16 residues. Trimming shortened V by 0 bases and J by 2 bases, and 12 bases separated the two germline ends. The germline V gene encodes CDR1 SGDLS and CDR2 YYNGEE. The DNA for the CDR3 is TGTGCCAGCAGCGTAGCTGGGGGGAACACCTACAATGAGCAGTTCTTC. This sequence encodes CASSVAGGNTYNEQFF.

The chain combines TRBV28 with TRBJ1-1; 7 bases are a match to TRBD1. This CDR3 has 15 residues. Germline V gene lookup returns CDR1 MDHEN and CDR2 SYDVKM. The junction had 12 bases not matched to a gene; V was cut back by 4 bases and J by 7 bases. The CDR3 is CASSSSRQGRIEAFF. The DNA for the CDR3 is TGTGCCAGCAGTTCGTCGCGACAGGGACGAATTGAAGCTTTCTTT.

The V and J genes are TRBV5-1 and TRBJ2-1; 10 nucleotides agree with TRBD2. The germline gives CDR1 SGHRS, CDR2 YFSETQ. V lost 3 bases, J lost 2 bases, and 8 bases stayed unmatched. The CDR3 contains 17 residues. This chain's CDR3 is CASSSAPGLATYNEQFF. As DNA, the CDR3 is TGCGCCAGCAGCTCTGCCCCGGGACTAGCGACCTACAATGAGCAGTTCTTC. Using reference TRBV5-1 and TRBJ2-1 for the parts outside the CDR3, the full variable domain is KAGVTQTPRYLIKTRGQQVTLSCSPISGHRSVSWYQQTPGQGLQFLFEYFSETQRNKGNFPGRFSGRQFSNSRSEMNVSTLELGDSALYLCASSSAPGLATYNEQFFGPGTRLTVL.

V and J are TRBV16 and TRBJ1-2; 8 positions match TRBD1. Trimming removed 6 bases from V and 4 bases from J; junction bases left unmatched: 7. Germline-derived CDR1 and CDR2 are KGHSY and FQNENV. CDR3 length equals 14 residues. CDR3 region: CASSYDRGSYGYTF. Written as DNA, the CDR3 is TGTGCCAGCAGTTACGACAGGGGAAGCTATGGCTACACCTTC.

The CDR3, as DNA: TGCAGCGTTGAAGTCGGACAATCCTATGGCTACACCTTC. Translating gives CSVEVGQSYGYTF. The chain combines TRBV29-1 with TRBJ1-2; possibly TRBD1 for D (5 bases). This CDR3 region has 13 residues. V lost 1 base to trimming and J lost 4 bases, with 10 bases between them. The germline CDR1 and CDR2 sequences are SQVTM and ANQGSEA.

V is TRBV4-1 and J is TRBJ2-7; weak D call: TRBD2 (5 bases). The V end was cut by 1 base, the J end by 4 bases, with 17 bases between. Germline assignment: CDR1 MGHRA and CDR2 YSYEKL. This CDR3 spans 16 amino acids. In DNA, the CDR3 is TGCGCCAGCAGCCAAGGAGTGGCAGCGAGACTATACGAGCAGTACTTC. Its translation is CASSQGVAARLYEQYF.

This chain connects TRBV15 to TRBJ1-2; possibly TRBD1 for D (6 bases). The V and J ends lost 1 base and 0 bases respectively, with 12 bases between them. The germline gives CDR1 LNHNV, CDR2 YYDKDF (reference sequence). The length of the CDR3 is 16 residues. Here the CDR3 DNA reads TGTGCCACCAGCAGAGTGAGGACAGAAGCTAACTATGGCTACACCTTC. Amino acids: CATSRVRTEANYGYTF.

This clone has only a few counts. The CDR3, as DNA: TGCGCCAGCAGCCTAGGACTAGCGGGGAAGGACGAGCAGTACTTC. It is translated as CASSLGLAGKDEQYF. The chain has TRBV5-1 and TRBJ2-7; 12 nucleotides line up with TRBD2. The CDR3 length is 15 residues. J lost 5 bases, V lost 4 bases, and 7 bases had no gene match. From germline, CDR1 is SGHRS and CDR2 YFSETQ.

The chain uses TRBV5-1 and TRBJ2-1; 8 nucleotides agree with TRBD2. Losses at the gene ends were 1 base for V and 8 bases for J; bases not matched to a gene: 17. CDR3 size: 18 residues. Germline assignment: CDR1 SGHRS and CDR2 YFSETQ. CDR3 region: CASSLSVGGGLVSDEQFF. CDR3 bases: TGCGCCAGCAGCTTGAGTGTTGGGGGGGGACTAGTGAGTGATGAGCAGTTCTTC. The variable domain in full, with the rest retrieved from reference TRBV5-1 and TRBJ2-1, is KAGVTQTPRYLIKTRGQQVTLSCSPISGHRSVSWYQQTPGQGLQFLFEYFSETQRNKGNFPGRFSGRQFSNSRSEMNVSTLELGDSALYLCASSLSVGGGLVSDEQFFGPGTRLTVL.

The chain recombines TRBV5-1 with TRBJ2-7; 9 nucleotides match TRBD1. CDR1 is SGHRS, CDR2 YFSETQ, per germline. This CDR3 spans 14 amino acids. V was clipped by 2 bases and J by 5 bases; unmatched bases: 5. The DNA for the CDR3 is TGCGCCAGCAGCTTACAGGGGGCGCCGAACGAGCAGTACTTC. This codes for CASSLQGAPNEQYF. The full variable domain, in which reference TRBV5-1 and TRBJ2-7 provide the parts outside the CDR3, is KAGVTQTPRYLIKTRGQQVTLSCSPISGHRSVSWYQQTPGQGLQFLFEYFSETQRNKGNFPGRFSGRQFSNSRSEMNVSTLELGDSALYLCASSLQGAPNEQYFGPGTRLTVT.

The chain uses TRBV10-3 and TRBJ2-1; 8 bases align to TRBD2. The CDR3 has 16 amino acids. With V trimmed by 4 bases and J by 4 bases, 9 bases remained unmatched. CDR1 ENHRY and CDR2 SYGVKD come from the germline V gene. CDR3 nucleotide sequence: TGTGCCATCAGTGGGCTAGCGGGTTCCCTATACAATGAGCAGTTCTTC. It yields the protein CAISGLAGSLYNEQFF.

The chain recombines TRBV29-1 with TRBJ1-1; possibly TRBD1 for D (5 bases). The V end was cut by 5 bases, the J end by 7 bases, with 14 bases between. Germline V gene data show CDR1 as SQVTM and CDR2 as ANQGSEA. The CDR3 is 12 amino acids. CDR3 nucleotides: TGCAGCGTTCTAGGTAATAGGGGTGAAGCTTTCTTT. Its protein product is CSVLGNRGEAFF. Using reference TRBV29-1 and TRBJ1-1 for the parts outside the CDR3, the full variable domain is SAVISQKPSRDICQRGTSLTIQCQVDSQVTMMFWYRQQPGQSLTLIATANQGSEATYESGFVIDKFPISRPNLTFSTLTVSNMSPEDSSIYLCSVLGNRGEAFFGQGTRLTVV.

Concerning this clone itself: This same CDR3 is encoded by further DNA sequences in the sample. J is TRBJ2-1 and V is TRBV5-4, with a tentative D call TRBD2 (6 bases). The CDR3 consists of 13 residues. The germline V gene encodes CDR1 SGHNT and CDR2 YYREEE (reference sequence). Trimming shortened V by 4 bases and J by 6 bases, and 11 bases separated the two germline ends. The CDR3 loop is CASSPGTSNEQFF. The CDR3 DNA reads as TGTGCCAGCAGCCCCGGGACTTCCAATGAGCAGTTCTTC.

The genes are TRBV10-3 and TRBJ1-1, with 10 bases fitting TRBD1. V shed 0 bases, J shed 1 base, and the junction held 2 bases outside the gene matches. This CDR3 is 16 amino acids long. The germline gives CDR1 ENHRY, CDR2 SYGVKD. The CDR3 DNA reads TGTGCCATCAGTGAGTCGACAGGGGGCACGAACACTGAAGCTTTCTTT. This translates into CAISESTGGTNTEAFF.

This clone came up once. The genes are TRBV5-1 and TRBJ1-4, with unresolved D. Trimming stripped 0 bases from V and 2 bases from J, with 14 bases between. This CDR3 comprises 17 residues. In germline, CDR1 is SGHRS, CDR2 YFSETQ. The CDR3 reads CASSLEATGLTNEKLFF. CDR3 nucleotide sequence: TGCGCCAGCAGCTTGGAGGCCACGGGGTTGACTAATGAAAAACTGTTTTTT.

The sample holds a few counts of this clone. The J gene is TRBJ1-5, the V gene TRBV5-1, with D perhaps TRBD1 (5 bases). Germline V gene data show CDR1 as SGHRS and CDR2 as YFSETQ. Trimming removed 4 bases from V and 2 bases from J, with 7 bases in between. This CDR3 spans 13 amino acids. The CDR3 loop reads CASSEQGNQPQHF. The CDR3, as DNA: TGCGCCAGCAGCGAACAGGGCAATCAGCCCCAGCATTTT.

This chain joins TRBV5-8 and TRBJ2-7; TRBD2 might be the D (5 bases). There are 14 residues in the CDR3. CDR1 is SGHTS and CDR2 is YDEGEE in the germline V gene. Trimming stripped 4 bases from V and 6 bases from J, with 17 bases between. The CDR3: CASSRTGMPGEQYF. The CDR3 nucleotides read TGTGCCAGCAGCCGCACCGGGATGCCGGGCGAGCAGTACTTC. The full variable domain, in which reference TRBV5-8 and TRBJ2-7 provide the parts outside the CDR3, is EAGVTQSPTHLIKTRGQQATLRCSPISGHTSVYWYQQALGLGLQFLLWYDEGEERNRGNFPPRFSGRQFPNYSSELNVNALELEDSALYLCASSRTGMPGEQYFGPGTRLTVT.

The chain links TRBV7-6 to TRBJ2-7; 8 positions agree with TRBD2. V gave up 5 bases and J gave up 5 bases; unmatched junction bases: 5. This CDR3 is 13 amino acids long. Germline CDR1 reads SGHVS; CDR2 reads FNYEAQ. The CDR3 DNA follows: TGTGCCAGCAGCAATAGCGGGATAGACGAGCAGTACTTC. Its translation: CASSNSGIDEQYF.

The chain uses TRBV19 and TRBJ1-5, with 7 bases aligning to TRBD1. The CDR3 is 13 amino acids. The J segment lost 2 bases and the V segment lost 7 bases, leaving 2 bases of the junction unmatched. Germline CDR1 reads LNHDA; CDR2 reads SQIVND (reference sequence). The CDR3 loop is CASTGQGNQPQHF. Here the CDR3 DNA reads TGTGCCAGTACTGGACAGGGCAATCAGCCCCAGCATTTT.

J is TRBJ1-1 and V is TRBV7-9; no definite D call. Trimming left V 2 bases short and J 7 bases short, with 11 bases between. The CDR3 is 13 residues long. Germline CDR1 is SEHNR and CDR2 is FQNEAQ (reference sequence). Here the CDR3 DNA reads TGTGCCAGCAGCTTACGGGAATCGAATGAAGCTTTCTTT. Its translation: CASSLRESNEAFF.

This sequence joins TRBV6-1 and TRBJ2-2, with a weak D call TRBD1 (6 bases). The germline CDR1 and CDR2 sequences are MNHNS and SASEGT. V was pared by 4 bases and J by 2 bases, with 20 bases between. The CDR3 runs to 18 residues. The CDR3 loop is CASSASPGEQVNTGELFF. CDR3 bases: TGTGCCAGCAGTGCGAGCCCAGGGGAACAGGTTAACACCGGGGAGCTGTTTTTT.